This T cell receptor (beta chain) was obtained from a study of glioma-infiltrating T cells. Germline V CDR1 and CDR2: MNHNS, SASEGT. The V gene lost 5 bases and the J gene lost 0 bases, with 10 bases spanning the gap. The length of the CDR3 is 14 residues. The sample holds many counts of this clonotype. TCR alpha and beta CDR3 regions were amplified from RNA using iRepertoire nested multiplex PCR. TCRdb recomputed calls from the multiplex PCR reads with MiXCR, one row per CDR3 protein. The sample has under 200,000 distinct CDR3 sequences, around 40% seen once; the top ten hold about 5.2%. This TCR derives from a human donor with low-grade glioma or glioblastoma, undergoing nonglioma brain surgery, or in good health (not recorded which). The rearrangement joins TRBV6-1 to TRBJ2-5; D is ambiguous. Source material: glioma tissue, nonneoplastic brain tissue, or PBMCs (not recorded which). The CDR3 nucleotides read TGTGCCAGCAGTATCGACGGAAACCAAGAGACCCAGTACTTC. Translating it yields CASSIDGNQETQYF.